Listed below are T cell receptor beta chains from one sample, sequenced in a study of shared clonotypes between healthy human individuals. Profiled with immunoSEQ multiplex PCR; TCRdb holds only in-frame clones, not every one. The data contain some 2.1 million clones, around 93% of them singletons. Source material: naive CD8+ T cells from PBMCs. The receptors come from a man between 18 and 35 years old in good health. Some clones in this sample may be carry-over from other donors' samples. CDR3s include the opening cysteine and the closing phenylalanine or tryptophan. D genes are given only for firm matches.

j_gene: TRBJ2-5
v_gene: TRBV14
d_gene: -
CDR3aa: CASSQWFQGGETQYF
CDR3nt: TGTGCCAGCAGCCAATGGTTTCAGGGCGGGGAGACCCAGTACTTC

j_gene: TRBJ2-7
v_gene: TRBV6-1
d_gene: -
CDR3aa: CASSEGQLFSYEQYF
CDR3nt: TGTGCCAGCAGTGAGGGGCAGTTGTTCTCCTACGAGCAGTACTTC

j_gene: TRBJ2-1
v_gene: TRBV27
d_gene: -
CDR3aa: CASLTNNNEQFF
CDR3nt: TGTGCCAGCCTCACGAACAACAATGAGCAGTTCTTC

j_gene: TRBJ2-1
v_gene: TRBV19
d_gene: TRBD2
CDR3aa: CASSITAGGYNEQFF
CDR3nt: TGTGCCAGTAGTATCACAGCGGGAGGGTACAATGAGCAGTTCTTC

j_gene: TRBJ1-5
v_gene: TRBV7-2
d_gene: -
CDR3aa: CASSPRGNQPQHF
CDR3nt: TGTGCCAGCAGCCCCAGGGGAAATCAGCCCCAGCATTTT

j_gene: TRBJ1-2
v_gene: TRBV7-2
d_gene: -
CDR3aa: CASSQRGVQANYGYTF
CDR3nt: TGTGCCAGCAGCCAAAGGGGGGTTCAAGCTAACTATGGCTACACCTTC

j_gene: TRBJ1-4
v_gene: TRBV15
d_gene: -
CDR3aa: CATQDRSVEKLFF
CDR3nt: TGTGCCACTCAAGACAGGTCGGTTGAAAAACTGTTTTTT

j_gene: TRBJ2-7
v_gene: TRBV11-2
d_gene: -
CDR3aa: CASSLGIAAEYEQYF
CDR3nt: TGTGCCAGCAGCTTAGGCATCGCCGCCGAATACGAGCAGTACTTC

j_gene: TRBJ1-1
v_gene: TRBV27
d_gene: -
CDR3aa: CASTNLGVWNTEAFF
CDR3nt: TGTGCCAGCACCAATTTAGGGGTGTGGAACACTGAAGCTTTCTTT

j_gene: TRBJ2-7
v_gene: TRBV10-3
d_gene: TRBD1
CDR3aa: CAISESTGGTYEQYF
CDR3nt: TGTGCCATCAGTGAGTCTACAGGGGGCACCTACGAGCAGTACTTC

j_gene: TRBJ1-1
v_gene: TRBV6-5
d_gene: -
CDR3aa: CASSSGQSGAEAFF
CDR3nt: TGTGCCAGCAGTTCCGGACAGTCAGGGGCTGAAGCTTTCTTT

j_gene: TRBJ2-1
v_gene: TRBV7-2
d_gene: TRBD2
CDR3aa: CASSDELAGGGNEQFF
CDR3nt: TGTGCCAGCAGCGACGAACTAGCGGGAGGTGGGAATGAGCAGTTCTTC

j_gene: TRBJ1-5
v_gene: TRBV6-1
d_gene: TRBD1
CDR3aa: CASGDRGRNQPQHF
CDR3nt: TGTGCCAGCGGGGACAGGGGCAGGAATCAGCCCCAGCATTTT

j_gene: TRBJ2-2
v_gene: TRBV7-3
d_gene: TRBD2
CDR3aa: CASSLTSASGTGAGELFF
CDR3nt: TGTGCCAGCAGCTTAACGTCGGCTAGCGGGACTGGGGCCGGGGAGCTGTTTTTT

j_gene: TRBJ2-7
v_gene: TRBV4-1
d_gene: -
CDR3aa: CASSREHRENYEQYF
CDR3nt: TGCGCCAGCAGCCGAGAGCACAGGGAGAACTACGAGCAGTACTTC

j_gene: TRBJ2-3
v_gene: TRBV7-8
d_gene: TRBD1
CDR3aa: CASSTPGGWITDTQYF
CDR3nt: TGTGCCAGCAGCACCCCAGGGGGATGGATCACAGATACGCAGTATTTT

j_gene: TRBJ2-7
v_gene: TRBV27
d_gene: TRBD2
CDR3aa: CASSFQREPLYEQYF
CDR3nt: TGTGCCAGCAGTTTTCAGCGGGAGCCCTTATACGAGCAGTACTTC

j_gene: TRBJ2-7
v_gene: TRBV6-1
d_gene: TRBD1
CDR3aa: CASSEGTGASLGEQYF
CDR3nt: TGTGCCAGCAGTGAAGGGACAGGGGCCTCTTTGGGCGAGCAGTACTTC

j_gene: TRBJ1-5
v_gene: TRBV28
d_gene: -
CDR3aa: CASSSRQRNQPQHF
CDR3nt: TGTGCCAGCAGTTCTCGACAGAGAAATCAGCCTCAGCATTTT

j_gene: TRBJ1-1
v_gene: TRBV30
d_gene: TRBD1
CDR3aa: CAWRRDRVWTEAFF
CDR3nt: TGTGCCTGGAGGAGGGACAGGGTGTGGACTGAAGCTTTCTTT

j_gene: TRBJ2-1
v_gene: TRBV5-6
d_gene: -
CDR3aa: CASSLVWAGSSYNEQFF
CDR3nt: TGTGCCAGCAGCTTGGTTTGGGCCGGGAGCTCCTACAATGAGCAGTTCTTC

j_gene: TRBJ2-1
v_gene: TRBV28
d_gene: TRBD2
CDR3aa: CASNSGIPYKMGEQFF
CDR3nt: TGTGCCAGCAATAGCGGGATCCCGTACAAGATGGGTGAGCAGTTCTTC

j_gene: TRBJ2-2
v_gene: TRBV7-9
d_gene: -
CDR3aa: CASSEPDRNTGELFF
CDR3nt: TGTGCCAGCAGCGAGCCGGACAGGAACACCGGGGAGCTGTTTTTT

j_gene: TRBJ2-7
v_gene: TRBV6-1
d_gene: -
CDR3aa: CASSETGSSYEQYF
CDR3nt: TGTGCCAGCAGTGAAACTGGTAGCTCCTACGAGCAGTACTTC

j_gene: TRBJ2-2
v_gene: TRBV27
d_gene: -
CDR3aa: CASSPGQGSVVAGLAGELFF
CDR3nt: TGTGCCAGCAGTCCCGGACAGGGATCCGTGGTAGCGGGTTTGGCCGGGGAGCTGTTTTTT

j_gene: TRBJ2-7
v_gene: TRBV4-2
d_gene: -
CDR3aa: CASSPGQVRAAYEQYF
CDR3nt: TGTGCCAGCAGCCCGGGGCAGGTCAGGGCGGCCTACGAGCAGTACTTC

j_gene: TRBJ2-7
v_gene: TRBV5-4
d_gene: -
CDR3aa: CASSGSGRSLTYEQYF
CDR3nt: TGTGCCAGCAGCGGGTCCGGACGGAGCTTGACCTACGAGCAGTACTTC

j_gene: TRBJ1-5
v_gene: TRBV28
d_gene: -
CDR3aa: CASSLLPSNQPQHF
CDR3nt: TGTGCCAGCAGCCTCCTACCTAGCAATCAGCCCCAGCATTTT

j_gene: TRBJ1-1
v_gene: TRBV19
d_gene: -
CDR3aa: CASSIGRNTEAFF
CDR3nt: TGTGCCAGTAGTATCGGGAGGAACACTGAAGCTTTCTTT

j_gene: TRBJ2-1
v_gene: TRBV5-1
d_gene: -
CDR3aa: CASSLANTGHEQFF
CDR3nt: TGCGCCAGCAGCTTGGCCAATACGGGCCATGAGCAGTTCTTC

j_gene: TRBJ2-2
v_gene: TRBV11-3
d_gene: -
CDR3aa: CATATGGQANTGELFF
CDR3nt: TGTGCTACCGCCACCGGGGGGCAGGCGAACACCGGGGAGCTGTTTTTT

j_gene: TRBJ2-5
v_gene: TRBV10-1
d_gene: TRBD1
CDR3aa: CASSEFLRGQGTQETQYF
CDR3nt: TGCGCCAGCAGTGAGTTTCTGAGGGGACAGGGGACCCAAGAGACCCAGTACTTC

j_gene: TRBJ2-1
v_gene: TRBV6-6
d_gene: TRBD2
CDR3aa: CASSTGTSGIYNEQFF
CDR3nt: TGTGCCAGCAGTACCGGGACTAGCGGGATTTACAATGAGCAGTTCTTC

j_gene: TRBJ1-1
v_gene: TRBV19
d_gene: -
CDR3aa: CASSITVNTEAFF
CDR3nt: TGTGCCAGTAGTATCACGGTGAACACTGAAGCTTTCTTT

j_gene: TRBJ1-2
v_gene: TRBV7-8
d_gene: -
CDR3aa: CASSLAGNPPNYGYTF
CDR3nt: TGTGCCAGCAGCTTAGCGGGGAACCCTCCTAACTATGGCTACACCTTC

j_gene: TRBJ2-1
v_gene: TRBV30
d_gene: -
CDR3aa: CAWMTRYNEQFF
CDR3nt: TGTGCCTGGATGACAAGATACAATGAGCAGTTCTTC

j_gene: TRBJ2-7
v_gene: TRBV28
d_gene: TRBD2
CDR3aa: CASSLPGGSYEQYF
CDR3nt: TGTGCCAGCAGTTTACCGGGAGGATCCTACGAGCAGTACTTC

j_gene: TRBJ1-3
v_gene: TRBV4-1
d_gene: -
CDR3aa: CASRQGSGNTIYF
CDR3nt: TGCGCCAGCAGACAGGGCTCTGGAAACACCATATATTTT